This TCR beta chain was captured in a study of vaccination effects on CD4 cells after COVID-19. Study-wide results and limits: Marked clonal contraction of infection- and vaccine-induced clones was seen late after vaccination.

Here immunoSEQ multiplex PCR was the method, and the copy in TCRdb shows in-frame clones only, minus some. The table lists around 62,000 clones, just under 75% of them singletons, with about 2.2% in the top ten. The CDR3 consists of 17 residues. Deletions cut 4 bases from V and 2 bases from J, with 22 bases between. The germline gives CDR1 SGHDT, CDR2 YYEEEE. Cells that had been cultured for 10 days were the source of isolated CD4+ T cells. Two-dose vaccination with either BNT162b2 or mRNA-1273 was given to the participants. A note on this clone: Its antigen is as yet unknown.

This chain uses TRBV5-6 with TRBJ2-7, with TRBD2 as a possible D gene (5 bases). This sequence was found in a human donor who received a COVID-19 vaccine. Specimen: CD4+ T cells from PBMCs cultured without peptide, collected after COVID-19 vaccination. The CDR3 coding sequence is TGTGCCAGCAGCCCGACCCCTTTCCCCCGGGGAACCTACGAGCAGTACGTC. Encoded protein: CASSPTPFPRGTYEQYV.